This T cell receptor beta chain is drawn from a study of regulatory T cells in long-lasting Graves disease. Through Arm-PCR of CDR3 regions and iRepertoire HTBI primers, TCR beta libraries were built. Each CDR3 protein gets one entry after TCRdb re-called the multiplex PCR reads with MiXCR. The sample includes roughly 350,000 distinct CDR3 sequences, around 17% of them seen just once. Indicated time point: newly diagnosed GD, antithyroid drugs for less than 3 months. TCR sequences were obtained from RNA taken from PBMCs. Into tubes containing EDTA, 8 to 9.5 milliliters of peripheral blood were drawn. These data also formed part of another study, on T cells in Graves' hyperthyroidism and ophthalmopathy. From that paper: Patients were aged 18 to 65, had disease duration under 2 months, and had newly diagnosed hyperthyroidism. Researchers ran a first-round RT-PCR on the TCR CDR3 using the HTBI primer set.

The sample in question was peripheral blood mononuclear cells (PBMCs), obtained at new diagnosis, from a patient treated with antithyroid drugs. The source of this sequence is a man aged 40-49 years with Graves disease.

The CDR3 here is CASSDGGWGEQFF. The DNA of the CDR3 is TGTGCCAGCAGTGATGGCGGTTGGGGTGAGCAGTTCTTC. This chain connects TRBV6-1 to TRBJ2-1; D gene unclear. The CDR3 runs to 13 residues. CDR1 is MNHNS and CDR2 is SASEGT in the germline V gene. Trimming pared 3 bases from V and 9 bases from J, leaving 12 bases between.